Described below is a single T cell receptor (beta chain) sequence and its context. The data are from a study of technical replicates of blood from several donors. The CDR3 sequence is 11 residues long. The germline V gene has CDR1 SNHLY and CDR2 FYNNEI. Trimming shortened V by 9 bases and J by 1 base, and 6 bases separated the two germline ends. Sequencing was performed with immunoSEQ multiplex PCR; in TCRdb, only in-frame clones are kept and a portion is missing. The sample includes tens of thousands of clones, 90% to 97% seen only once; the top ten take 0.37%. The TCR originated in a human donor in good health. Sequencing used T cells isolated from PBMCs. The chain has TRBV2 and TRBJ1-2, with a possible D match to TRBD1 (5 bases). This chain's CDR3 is CARQVNYGYTF. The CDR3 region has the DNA TGTGCCAGACAGGTTAACTATGGCTACACCTTC.